This T cell receptor (beta chain) originates from a study of blood T cells in healthy people across ages. Study information: About one barcoded beta molecule per two T cells was captured by template switching. Study findings and constraints: Long-lived donors had more naive CD4+ cells and higher diversity than aged donors. There was a strong correlation between TCR beta diversity and naive T cell percentage.

A second PCR, run for about 7 to 12 cycles, used a sample-barcoded 5' primer plus a J-beta primer mix. MiXCR, applied by TCRdb to the 5' RACE reads, yields one record per CDR3 protein. The sample has roughly 570,000 distinct CDR3 sequences, approximately 25% seen once; the top ten hold around 20%. Of note for this clonotype: Its antigen is not identified.

Germline V gives CDR1 ENHRY, CDR2 SYGVKD. Trimming removed 8 bases at V and 2 bases at J, with 10 bases between. The CDR3 runs to 12 residues. The sequenced material came from blood. The source is a woman in her seventies in good health. V usage is TRBV10-3 and J usage is TRBJ2-7; D is unresolved. This CDR3 reads CAILMVTYEQYF. The DNA for the CDR3 is TGTGCCATCTTGATGGTTACCTACGAGCAGTACTTC.